The 24 T cell receptor beta chains below all came from one sample that was sequenced in a study of siplizumab effects on memory and regulatory T cells (dated 2019 in TCRdb). The protocol used for the library was the immunoSEQ multiplex PCR assay. Sourced from immuneACCESS, this table was stored by TCRdb with only in-frame sequences that have V and J called. A share of the clones is absent; for the studies checked, an unresolved V gene accounts for under half, and the remainder has no known explanation. The sample yields roughly 100,000 clones; more than 85% were counted once. The ten largest clones capture about 0.34% of the sample. The sample taken for sequencing was CD4+ T cells sorted from blood. All receptors come from a human donor in good health.

Comments on this clone: Mismatch with germline at one junction end may stem from a read error. This chain connects TRBV30 to TRBJ2-7; D tentatively reads TRBD1 or TRBD2 (5 bases each). CDR1 is GTSNPN and CDR2 is SVGIG in the germline V gene (reference sequence). CDR3 size: 12 residues. For the CDR3, the DNA is TGTGCCTGGAGTGTACGGGGCGCAGGGCCGGACTTC. Amino acids: CAWSVRGAGPDF.

This clone was counted between two and nine times. This chain connects TRBV6-6 to TRBJ2-2; D ambiguous. This CDR3 is 13 amino acids long. The germline gives CDR1 MNHNY, CDR2 SVGAGI (reference sequence). V was trimmed by 5 bases and J by 2 bases, leaving 6 bases between them. CDR3: CASSTDNTGELFF. The DNA for the CDR3 is TGTGCCAGCAGTACCGATAACACCGGGGAGCTGTTTTTT.

The V call is TRBV5-6, the J call TRBJ1-2, with D possibly being TRBD1 (5 bases). V gave up 4 bases and J gave up 6 bases, with 22 bases separating them. This CDR3 comprises 16 residues. Germline V gives CDR1 SGHDT, CDR2 YYEEEE. This chain's CDR3 is CASSGTGGAGQDGYTF. The CDR3 DNA is TGTGCCAGCAGCGGTACAGGCGGCGCGGGGCAGGATGGCTACACCTTC.

The chain recombines TRBV11-2 with TRBJ2-3; 9 bases fit TRBD2. Germline assignment: CDR1 SGHAT and CDR2 FQNNGV. The CDR3 has 17 amino acids. The J segment lost 0 bases and the V segment lost 2 bases, leaving 6 bases of the junction unmatched. This chain's CDR3 is CASSLLAGALSTDTQYF. The CDR3 DNA follows: TGTGCCAGCAGCTTATTAGCGGGGGCCCTTAGCACAGATACGCAGTATTTT.

The table lists this clone with a count of one. The V gene is TRBV11-2, the J gene TRBJ1-1; a weak D match, TRBD1 (6 bases). CDR1 is SGHAT and CDR2 is FQNNGV in the germline V gene. V gave up 1 base and J gave up 10 bases, with 16 bases separating them. CDR3 length: 14 residues. The CDR3 coding sequence is TGTGCCAGCAGCTTAGCAAAGGGCCCGACAGGAGCTTTCTTT. Translated: CASSLAKGPTGAFF.

This chain connects TRBV4-1 to TRBJ2-5; possibly TRBD2 for D (6 bases). Germline assignment: CDR1 MGHRA and CDR2 YSYEKL. Trimming removed 4 bases from V and 5 bases from J, with 14 bases in between. The CDR3 contains 14 residues. CDR3 in amino acids: CASSRTGVRETQYF. The CDR3 DNA sequence: TGCGCCAGCAGCCGGACGGGGGTACGGGAGACCCAGTACTTC.

This sequence joins TRBV29-1 and TRBJ1-2, with D possibly matching TRBD1 (6 bases). Per the germline V gene, CDR1 is SQVTM and CDR2 is ANQGSEA. With 6 bases removed from V and 9 bases from J, the gap between germline ends came to 20 bases. This CDR3 contains 13 residues. The CDR3 region is CSVDPGTRTSYTF. In DNA form, the CDR3 reads TGCAGCGTAGACCCCGGGACAAGGACTAGCTACACCTTC.

This chain links TRBV7-9 with TRBJ1-2; 8 nucleotides agree with TRBD1. The CDR3 extends over 17 amino acids. From germline, CDR1 is SEHNR and CDR2 FQNEAQ (reference sequence). V was clipped by 5 bases and J by 2 bases; unmatched bases: 13. The CDR3 here is CASSPRTGQGSNYGYTF. For the CDR3, the DNA is TGTGCCAGCAGCCCCCGGACAGGGCAGGGGTCGAACTATGGCTACACCTTC. The variable domain in full, completed from reference TRBV7-9 and TRBJ1-2, reads DTGVSQNPRHKITKRGQNVTFRCDPISEHNRLYWYRQTLGQGPEFLTYFQNEAQLEKSRLLSDRFSAERPKGSFSTLEIQRTEQGDSAMYLCASSPRTGQGSNYGYTFGSGTRLTVV.

This chain joins TRBV6-5 and TRBJ1-4, with D possibly TRBD1 on 5 matching bases. Trimming cost V 0 bases and J 0 bases, with 5 bases left between them. Looked up from germline, CDR1 is MNHEY and CDR2 is SVGAGI. The CDR3 is 15 residues long. The CDR3 spells CASSYSGATNEKLFF. CDR3 sequence (DNA): TGTGCCAGCAGTTACTCGGGGGCAACTAATGAAAAACTGTTTTTT.

J is TRBJ1-6 and V is TRBV9; possibly TRBD1 for D (6 bases). The CDR3 is made up of 14 amino acids. With 4 bases removed from V and 9 bases from J, the gap between germline ends came to 14 bases. Germline values: CDR1 SGDLS, CDR2 YYNGEE. CDR3 in DNA: TGTGCCAGCAGCACAGGACAGTCACGTTCACCCCTCCACTTT. Residues: CASSTGQSRSPLHF.

The CDR3 here is CASSYKGQGTTYEQYF. The CDR3 DNA is TGTGCCAGCAGTTATAAGGGACAGGGGACGACCTACGAGCAGTACTTC. This chain uses TRBV6-5 with TRBJ2-7, with 10 bases aligning to TRBD1. Germline CDR1 is MNHEY and CDR2 is SVGAGI. The V segment lost 3 bases and the J segment 2 bases; nucleotides outside the gene matches: 7. The CDR3 loop spans 16 amino acids.

The chain is built from TRBV5-1 and TRBJ1-1, with unresolved D. Germline-derived CDR1 and CDR2 are SGHRS and YFSETQ. The CDR3 consists of 14 residues. Trimming took off 0 bases at V and 5 bases at J, with 11 bases between the two ends. The CDR3 DNA reads TGCGCCAGCAGCTTGGAGGCCTATAGGACTGAAGCTTTCTTT. This gives the protein CASSLEAYRTEAFF.

V and J are TRBV19 and TRBJ1-5, with TRBD1 as a possible D gene (5 bases). Germline lookup yields CDR1 LNHDA and CDR2 SQIVND (reference sequence). This CDR3 is built from 15 residues. V was shortened by 1 base and J by 6 bases, with 13 bases between the two germline ends. The CDR3 spells CASSIGPGRGQPQHF. The CDR3 DNA reads TGTGCCAGTAGTATAGGTCCAGGGAGAGGTCAGCCCCAGCATTTT.

The chain carries TRBV2 and TRBJ2-7; 9 nucleotides line up with TRBD1. Per the germline V gene, CDR1 is SNHLY and CDR2 is FYNNEI. The CDR3 length is 13 residues. After removal of 7 bases from V and 6 bases from J, the junction contained 7 bases not matched to a gene. CDR3 nucleotides: TGTGCCAGCACCCCCGGGACAGGGTTCGAGCAGTACTTC. This translates into CASTPGTGFEQYF.

The chain links TRBV19 to TRBJ2-7; TRBD1 matches 10 bases. Trimming cost V 3 bases and J 7 bases; bases outside gene matches: 9. The CDR3 loop spans 15 amino acids. Per germline, CDR1 LNHDA and CDR2 SQIVND (reference sequence). CDR3: CASSIGGTGVMEQYF. For the CDR3, the DNA is TGTGCCAGTAGTATCGGGGGGACAGGGGTCATGGAGCAGTACTTC.

This chain links TRBV2 with TRBJ2-7; D unclear. Germline V lookup: CDR1 SNHLY, CDR2 FYNNEI. This CDR3 spans 11 amino acids. Trimming stripped 6 bases from V and 6 bases from J, with 9 bases between. The CDR3 bases are TGTGCCAGCAGCCGGTTGGTCGAGCAGTACTTC. Translated, it gives CASSRLVEQYF.

The chain links TRBV5-6 to TRBJ2-3; TRBD1 aligns across 8 bases. From germline, CDR1 is SGHDT and CDR2 YYEEEE. There are 15 residues in the CDR3. V lost 4 bases, J lost 4 bases, and 8 bases stayed unmatched. DNA of the CDR3: TGTGCCAGCAGCCCTAGGACAGGGTCGTCAGATACGCAGTATTTT. This codes for CASSPRTGSSDTQYF.

The chain links TRBV11-2 to TRBJ2-1; D is perhaps TRBD2 (5 bases). With 2 bases removed from V and 2 bases from J, the gap between germline ends came to 16 bases. This CDR3 region has 17 residues. Germline V lookup: CDR1 SGHAT, CDR2 FQNNGV. The CDR3, as DNA: TGTGCCAGCAGCTTAAAGGTAGAGCGGCTTGCCTACAATGAGCAGTTCTTC. The encoded protein is CASSLKVERLAYNEQFF.

The genes are TRBV5-4 and TRBJ2-2; D is uncertain. This CDR3 comprises 16 residues. With 3 bases removed from V and 4 bases from J, the gap between germline ends came to 16 bases. Germline CDR1 and CDR2: SGHNT and YYREEE (reference sequence). This chain's CDR3 is CASSSAGASGTGELFF. The CDR3 bases are TGTGCCAGCAGCTCTGCCGGTGCCTCGGGCACCGGGGAGCTGTTTTTT.

The CDR3 DNA is TGTGCCAGCAGTTTAGTAGGGAGCTCCTACGAGCAGTACTTC. This translates into CASSLVGSSYEQYF. The chain combines TRBV28 with TRBJ2-5; D is perhaps TRBD2 (5 bases). The DNA end favors TRBJ2-7, so the J call may be wrong. The CDR3 covers 14 residues. Germline V CDR1 and CDR2: MDHEN, SYDVKM.

This clone was seen just once. The rearrangement uses TRBV4-1 and TRBJ1-2, with D unclear. The CDR3 extends over 14 amino acids. V gave up 4 bases and J gave up 4 bases, with 13 bases separating them. Germline values: CDR1 MGHRA, CDR2 YSYEKL. CDR3 region: CASSPGPDPYGYTF. In DNA, the CDR3 is TGCGCCAGCAGCCCCGGGCCTGACCCCTATGGCTACACCTTC.

CDR3 coding DNA: TGTGCCAGCAGCCCCCACGGGACTCTCAATTCCTACAATGAGCAGTTCTTC. Protein sequence: CASSPHGTLNSYNEQFF. The V and J genes are TRBV7-3 and TRBJ2-1; maybe TRBD2 (6 bases). The CDR3 covers 17 residues. The ends were cut back, 5 bases at V and 1 base at J, with 18 bases in the middle. Per germline, CDR1 SGHTA and CDR2 FQGTGA.

The V and J genes are TRBV10-3 and TRBJ1-1; 10 nucleotides match TRBD1. Germline CDR1 reads ENHRY; CDR2 reads SYGVKD. J lost 1 base, V lost 4 bases, and 9 bases had no gene match. The CDR3 has 17 residues. The CDR3 DNA is TGTGCCATCAGTGCGAACTCAGGGACAGGGGCGAACACTGAAGCTTTCTTT. It specifies CAISANSGTGANTEAFF.

The chain has TRBV6-5 and TRBJ2-7; D is possibly TRBD2 (5 bases). The germline CDR1 and CDR2 sequences are MNHEY and SVGAGI. The CDR3 sequence is 15 residues long. The V end lost 0 bases, the J end lost 0 bases, and 9 bases lay between the germline ends. Here the CDR3 reads CASSYSRVSSYEQYF. CDR3 nucleotides: TGTGCCAGCAGTTACTCGAGGGTTAGCTCCTACGAGCAGTACTTC.